This T cell receptor beta chain emerged from a study of shared clonotypes between healthy human individuals (dated by TCRdb to between 2020 and 2021). Regarding the research as a whole: A few men and two women, aged 18 to 49 years, made up the cohort. To estimate repertoire size and how much clonotypes are shared between individuals, the study performed deep sequencing of blood TCR repertoires from about five healthy adults. Between about 0.9 and 10 billion PBMCs per donor were obtained by leukapheresis. For each donor, CD4 naive and CD4 memory were each run on three plates, CD8 naive on two plates, and CD8 memory on one plate. To increase sequencing depth and limit assay-specific biases, TCR repertoire library preparation and sequencing were carried out by different laboratories using diverse techniques.

The donors were healthy, HIV-negative adults who had no recently reported acute infections or vaccinations. All donors were Caucasian adults living in Nashville, Tennessee, USA. CD4+ T cells were enriched through magnetic negative selection, after which naive cells were positively selected on CD45RA and the remaining negative fraction served as the memory subset. Blood was obtained by leukapheresis, after which PBMCs were separated by Ficoll-Histopaque density gradient centrifugation and cryopreserved in liquid nitrogen vapor phase. Purity and quantity of every magnetically sorted T cell population were checked by analytical flow cytometry. Genomic DNA was isolated from every sorted fraction and measured by UV absorbance on a Nanodrop 2000c. The CDR1 and CDR2 encoded by the germline V gene are SGDLS and YYNGEE. The cysteine opens and the phenylalanine closes a CDR3 of 15 amino acids. CDR3 DNA is the only sequence kept; it has 45 bases, read in frame from the first base. V is clipped by 0 bases and J by 1 base, and the sequence between their germline boundaries is 10 bases long.

As for this clone: Its target antigen remains unknown. Per-base qualities were not stored, and no clone one base away is much larger.

Using the deep immunoSEQ assay, TCR CDR3 regions were amplified from genomic DNA by multiplex PCR. Genomic DNA extracted from each cell subset was distributed evenly over all wells of several immunoSEQ 96-well plates, and each plate served as one replicate. For sorted subsets, around 200 ng genomic DNA, equal to about 30,000 T cell genomes, was loaded into each replicate PCR. Purified libraries were quantified with a Qubit 3.0 fluorometer, sized on a Bioanalyzer 2100, and re-quantified with the KAPA Library Quantification kit. Every immunoSEQ 96-well plate was sequenced on a separate single-read 150-cycle Illumina NextSeq 550 flow cell. Per the source publication's procedure: Because only junctional sequences without quality scores were contained in the immunoSEQ output, filtering matching that applied to full-length reads could not be performed. Sequences were annotated with PyIR, a Python wrapper for IgBLAST v1.9, using IMGT germline references to assign V/J genes and CDR3. Reads with weak V/J assignments (E-value above 1e-6), missing CDR3, stop codons, out-of-frame junctions, or ambiguous translated residues were removed. A V3J clonotype was defined by an identical inferred V gene, J gene, and CDR3 amino acid sequence. To compute the percentage overlap between repertoires, the number of shared unique clonotypes was divided by the size of the smaller repertoire. Three approaches were used to assess repertoire richness: RTK rarefaction, the Chao1 estimator, and Recon v2.1 estimates of unobserved clonotypes. For all TCRbeta clonotypes obtained by the gDNA method from four donors, generation probabilities were computed with OLGA. Held by TCRdb, this immuneACCESS table contains in-frame sequences only and omits some clones. Under half of the omission traces to an unresolved V gene where checked; the cause of the rest is unknown. That table supplies the V and J calls and clone size; D and trimming were determined from the DNA. For this sample the table gives around 1 million clones, of which about 80% were detected only once. Clones ranked in the top ten supply over 1.3% of the sample.

Results and caveats for the whole study, not just this receptor: Because the study included only a small number of donors, the genetic and exposure-history diversity represented was limited. When a handful of donors were compared, the shared fraction of clonotypes was around 5.1% for naive CD4, about 4% for naive CD8, 2% to 2.5% for memory CD4, and 0.35% to 0.4% for memory CD8. Clonotypes shared by all four sorted-subset donors showed higher generation probabilities than non-shared clonotypes. Even with the large sequencing depth, rarefaction of the sorted-subset datasets indicated that sequencing was incomplete. Naive subsets generally had larger estimated clonotype richness than memory subsets did. Pairwise subsampling indicated that sequencing depth was expected to affect the degree of clonotype sharing among donors. Sampling was restricted to blood, and TCR repertoires in tissue are likely to differ from TCR repertoires in blood.

The receptor chain draws on TRBV9 and TRBJ1-2, and TRBD1 may be the D gene, going by 6 matching bases. This clonotype originated in a man in his late teens or twenties in good health. Specimen: memory CD4+ T cells sorted from blood. Sample cell subset or site, as interpreted from the label and publication: CD45RA-negative fraction. In nucleotide form, the sequence is TGTGCCAGCAGCGTAGCACAGGGAAATAACTATGGCTACACCTTC. This translates into CASSVAQGNNYGYTF.